The clone carrying this T cell receptor (beta chain) was seen ten or more times. The antigen is unknown. V gave up 1 base and J gave up 0 bases, with 13 bases separating them. The germline V gene has CDR1 MDHEN and CDR2 SYDVKM. CDR3 length: 16 residues. These data come from a study of metastatic and nonmetastatic thyroid tumors. About the study: A comparison of repertoires was made across blood and tumor or nodule tissue from malignant and benign thyroid patients.

TCRdb re-analyzed the PCR reads using MiXCR. The sample contains roughly 16,000 clones, 29% of which appear only once. Points from the study as a whole: Versus benign nodules, malignant thyroid tumors reportedly had significantly higher TCR beta diversity, in blood and tumor.

There were no patients who had received any treatment before thyroid surgery. The chain recombines TRBV28 with TRBJ2-7; D is uncertain. The origin of this receptor is a male donor with papillary thyroid cancer or a benign thyroid nodule (not recorded which). Some clones in this sample may be carry-over from other donors' samples. The sequencing sample was made of tumor tissue. CDR3 in DNA: TGTGCCAGCAGTTTATCTGGTTCCTTGTCCTCCTACGAGCAGTACTTC. Residues: CASSLSGSLSSYEQYF.